This T cell receptor beta chain is drawn from a study of cytomegalovirus exposure and HLA in healthy donors. Turning to this clone: Its specificity is unknown.

The study's findings and limits: As was reported, the HLA-A and HLA-B alleles of most subjects were accurately predicted from TCR beta sequences.

60 Vbeta and 13 Jbeta primers were used in PCR. The table came from immunoSEQ multiplex PCR; TCRdb's copy has only in-frame clones and leaves some out. The sample contains around 200,000 clones, roughly 73% of which appear only once. The sequencing sample was made of PBMCs. This TCR was recovered from a female donor in good health and CMV-seronegative.

The CDR3 coding sequence is TGTGCCAGCTCACCACCATCAGGCTACGAGCAGTACTTC. Its protein is CASSPPSGYEQYF. The rearrangement joins TRBV18 to TRBJ2-7; unclear D gene. The germline CDR1 and CDR2 sequences are KGHSH and LQKENI. The CDR3 consists of 13 residues. The V gene lost 0 bases and the J gene lost 3 bases, with 6 bases spanning the gap.